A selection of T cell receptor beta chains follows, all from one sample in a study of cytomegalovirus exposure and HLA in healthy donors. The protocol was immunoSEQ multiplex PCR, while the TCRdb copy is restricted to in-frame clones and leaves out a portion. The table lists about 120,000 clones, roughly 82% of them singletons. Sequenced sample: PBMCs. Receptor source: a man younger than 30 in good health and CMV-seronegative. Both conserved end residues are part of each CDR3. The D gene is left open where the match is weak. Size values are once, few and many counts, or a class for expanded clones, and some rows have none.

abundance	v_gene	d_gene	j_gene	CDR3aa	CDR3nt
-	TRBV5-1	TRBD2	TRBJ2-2	CASSIGGTNTGELFF	TGCGCCAGCAGCATCGGGGGGACGAACACCGGGGAGCTGTTTTTT
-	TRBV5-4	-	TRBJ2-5	CASSLAGQGGTETQYF	TGTGCCAGCAGCTTGGCCGGTCAGGGTGGTACGGAGACCCAGTACTTC
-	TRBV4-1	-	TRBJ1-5	CASSQDGQGSNQPQHF	TGCGCCAGCAGCCAAGATGGGCAGGGGAGCAATCAGCCCCAGCATTTT
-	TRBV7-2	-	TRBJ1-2	CASSLNFGSGYTF	TGTGCCAGCAGCTTAAATTTCGGGAGCGGCTACACCTTC
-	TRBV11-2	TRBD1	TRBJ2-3	CASSLTGGNTQYF	TGTGCCAGCAGCTTGACAGGGGGGAATACGCAGTATTTT
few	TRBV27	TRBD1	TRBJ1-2	CASRKGQGAQNYGYTF	TGTGCCAGCAGGAAGGGACAGGGGGCGCAAAACTATGGCTACACCTTC
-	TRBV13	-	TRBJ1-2	CASSPQQGYGYTF	TGTGCCAGCAGCCCCCAACAGGGCTATGGCTACACCTTC
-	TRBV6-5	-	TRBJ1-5	CASSYGGVNQPQHF	TGTGCCAGCAGCTACGGGGGGGTAAATCAGCCCCAGCATTTT
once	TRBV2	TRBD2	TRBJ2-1	CASSRRAVLAGAGNEQFF	TGTGCCAGCAGCCGCCGGGCGGTACTAGCGGGGGCGGGCAATGAGCAGTTCTTC
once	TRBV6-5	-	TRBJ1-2	CASSYFEGDPIYGYTF	TGTGCCAGCAGTTACTTTGAGGGAGACCCCATCTATGGCTACACCTTC
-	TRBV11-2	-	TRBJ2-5	CASSFGETQYF	TGTGCCAGCAGCTTCGGAGAGACCCAGTACTTC
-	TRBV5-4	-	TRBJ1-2	CASSLGRGKSYGYTF	TGTGCCAGCAGCCTGGGTCGCGGGAAGTCCTATGGCTACACCTTC